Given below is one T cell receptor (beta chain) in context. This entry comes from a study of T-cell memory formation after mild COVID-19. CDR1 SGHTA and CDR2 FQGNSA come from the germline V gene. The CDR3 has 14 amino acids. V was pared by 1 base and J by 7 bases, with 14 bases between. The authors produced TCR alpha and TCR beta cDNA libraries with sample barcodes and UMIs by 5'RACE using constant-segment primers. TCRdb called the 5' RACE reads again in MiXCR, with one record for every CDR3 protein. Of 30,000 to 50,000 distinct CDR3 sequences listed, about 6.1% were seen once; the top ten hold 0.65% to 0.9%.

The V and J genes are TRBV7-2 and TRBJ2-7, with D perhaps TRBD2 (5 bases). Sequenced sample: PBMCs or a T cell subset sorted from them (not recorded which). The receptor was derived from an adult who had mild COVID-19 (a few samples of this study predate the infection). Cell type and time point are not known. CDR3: CASSLGRETGEQYF. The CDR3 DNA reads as TGTGCCAGCAGCTTAGGCCGGGAAACGGGGGAGCAGTACTTC.